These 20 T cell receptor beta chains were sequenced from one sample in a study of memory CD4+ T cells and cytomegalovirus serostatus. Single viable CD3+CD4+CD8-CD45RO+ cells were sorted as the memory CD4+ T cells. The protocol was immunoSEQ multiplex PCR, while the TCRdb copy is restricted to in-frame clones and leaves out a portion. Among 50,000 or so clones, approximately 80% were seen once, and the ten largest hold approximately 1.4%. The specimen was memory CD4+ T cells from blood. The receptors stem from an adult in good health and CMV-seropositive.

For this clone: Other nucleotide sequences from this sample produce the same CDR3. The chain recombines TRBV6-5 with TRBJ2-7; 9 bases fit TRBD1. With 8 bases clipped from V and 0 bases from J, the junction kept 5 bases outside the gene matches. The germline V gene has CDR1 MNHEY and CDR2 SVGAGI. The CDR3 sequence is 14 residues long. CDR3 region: CASSRQGGSYEQYF. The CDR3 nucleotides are TGTGCCAGCTCGAGACAGGGGGGCTCCTACGAGCAGTACTTC.

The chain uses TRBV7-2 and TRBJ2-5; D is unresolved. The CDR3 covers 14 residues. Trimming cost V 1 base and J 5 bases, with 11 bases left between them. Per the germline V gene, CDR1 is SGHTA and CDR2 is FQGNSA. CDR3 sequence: CASSLELGIETQYF. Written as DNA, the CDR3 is TGTGCCAGCAGCTTAGAGCTAGGGATCGAGACCCAGTACTTC.

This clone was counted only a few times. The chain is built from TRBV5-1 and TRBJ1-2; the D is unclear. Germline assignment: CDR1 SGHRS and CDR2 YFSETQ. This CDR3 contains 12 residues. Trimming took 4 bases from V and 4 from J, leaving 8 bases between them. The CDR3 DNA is TGCGCCAGCAGCCCAGTTGGCTATGGCTACACCTTC. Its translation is CASSPVGYGYTF.

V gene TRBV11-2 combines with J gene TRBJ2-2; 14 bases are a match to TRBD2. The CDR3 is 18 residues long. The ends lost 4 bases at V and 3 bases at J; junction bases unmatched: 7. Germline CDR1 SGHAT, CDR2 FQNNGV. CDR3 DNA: TGTGCCAGCAGCTACAGACTAGCGGGAGGGAGGGACACCGGGGAGCTGTTTTTT. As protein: CASSYRLAGGRDTGELFF.

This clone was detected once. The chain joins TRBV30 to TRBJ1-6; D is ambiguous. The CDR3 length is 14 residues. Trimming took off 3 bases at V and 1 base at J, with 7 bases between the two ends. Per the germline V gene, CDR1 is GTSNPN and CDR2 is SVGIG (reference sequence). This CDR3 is CAWRRESYNSPLHF. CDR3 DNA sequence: TGTGCCTGGAGAAGGGAATCCTATAATTCACCCCTCCACTTT.

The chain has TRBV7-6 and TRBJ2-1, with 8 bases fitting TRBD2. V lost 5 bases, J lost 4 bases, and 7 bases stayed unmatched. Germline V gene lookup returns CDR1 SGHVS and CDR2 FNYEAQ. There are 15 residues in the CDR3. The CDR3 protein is CASSPGTSQYNEQFF. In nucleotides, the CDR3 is TGTGCCAGCAGCCCCGGGACTAGTCAGTACAATGAGCAGTTCTTC.

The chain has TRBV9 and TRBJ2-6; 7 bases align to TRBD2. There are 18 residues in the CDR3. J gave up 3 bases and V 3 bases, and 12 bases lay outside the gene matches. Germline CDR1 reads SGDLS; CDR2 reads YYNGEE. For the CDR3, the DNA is TGTGCCAGCAGCGGCGATGCTAGAGCGGGGAGTGGGGCCAACGTCCTGACTTTC. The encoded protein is CASSGDARAGSGANVLTF.

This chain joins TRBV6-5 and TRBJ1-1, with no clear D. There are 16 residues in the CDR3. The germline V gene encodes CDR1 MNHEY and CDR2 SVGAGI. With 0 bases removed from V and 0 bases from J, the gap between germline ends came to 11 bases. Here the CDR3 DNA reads TGTGCCAGCAGTTACTCGAGACACTTCTTGAACACTGAAGCTTTCTTT. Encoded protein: CASSYSRHFLNTEAFF.

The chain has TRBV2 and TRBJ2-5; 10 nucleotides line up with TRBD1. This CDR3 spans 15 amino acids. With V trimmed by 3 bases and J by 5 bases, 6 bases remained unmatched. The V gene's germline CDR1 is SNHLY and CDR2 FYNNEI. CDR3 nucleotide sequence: TGTGCCAGCAGTGACGGGGGACAGGGGACGGAGACCCAGTACTTC. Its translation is CASSDGGQGTETQYF. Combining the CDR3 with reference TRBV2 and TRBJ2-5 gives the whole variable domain EPEVTQTPSHQVTQMGQEVILRCVPISNHLYFYWYRQILGQKVEFLVSFYNNEISEKSEIFDDQFSVERPDGSNFTLKIRSTKLEDSAMYFCASSDGGQGTETQYFGPGTRLLVL.

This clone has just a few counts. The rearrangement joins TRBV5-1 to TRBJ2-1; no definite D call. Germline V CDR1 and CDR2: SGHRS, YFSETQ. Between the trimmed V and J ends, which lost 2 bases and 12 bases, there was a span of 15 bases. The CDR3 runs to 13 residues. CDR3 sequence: CASSFRSGQSQFF. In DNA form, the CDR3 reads TGCGCCAGCAGCTTCAGGTCGGGTCAGTCGCAGTTCTTC.

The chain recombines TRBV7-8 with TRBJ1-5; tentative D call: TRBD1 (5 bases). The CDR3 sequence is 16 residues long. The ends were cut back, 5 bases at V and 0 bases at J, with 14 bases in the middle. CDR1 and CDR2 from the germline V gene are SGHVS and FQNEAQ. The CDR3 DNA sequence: TGTGCCAGCAGCCCCCGGGGACGGAATAGCAATCAGCCCCAGCATTTT. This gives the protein CASSPRGRNSNQPQHF.

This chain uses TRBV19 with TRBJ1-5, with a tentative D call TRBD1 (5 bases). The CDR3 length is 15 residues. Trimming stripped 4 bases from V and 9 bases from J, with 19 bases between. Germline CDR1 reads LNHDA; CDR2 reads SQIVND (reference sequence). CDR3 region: CASSRGQGPRWPQHF. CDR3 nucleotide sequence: TGTGCCAGTAGTAGAGGGCAGGGCCCCCGGTGGCCCCAGCATTTT.

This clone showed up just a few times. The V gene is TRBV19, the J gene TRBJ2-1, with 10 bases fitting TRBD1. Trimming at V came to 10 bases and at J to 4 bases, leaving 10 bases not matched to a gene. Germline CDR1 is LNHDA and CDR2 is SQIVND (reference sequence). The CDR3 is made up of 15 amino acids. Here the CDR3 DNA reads TGTGCCACCGGGGACCGGACAGGGGGATACAATGAGCAGTTCTTC. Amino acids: CATGDRTGGYNEQFF.

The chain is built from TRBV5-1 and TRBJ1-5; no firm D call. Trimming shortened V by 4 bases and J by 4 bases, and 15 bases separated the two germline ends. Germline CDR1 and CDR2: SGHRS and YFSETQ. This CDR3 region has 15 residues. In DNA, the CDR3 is TGCGCCAGCAGCCCTTTTGTGGGGAGTAATCAGCCCCAGCATTTT. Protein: CASSPFVGSNQPQHF.

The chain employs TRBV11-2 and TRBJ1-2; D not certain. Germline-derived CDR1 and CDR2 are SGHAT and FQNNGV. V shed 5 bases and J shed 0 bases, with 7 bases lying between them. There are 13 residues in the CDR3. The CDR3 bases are TGTGCCAGCAGCCCCAGGACTAACTATGGCTACACCTTC. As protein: CASSPRTNYGYTF. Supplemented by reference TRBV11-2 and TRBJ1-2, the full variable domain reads EAGVAQSPRYKIIEKRQSVAFWCNPISGHATLYWYQQILGQGPKLLIQFQNNGVVDDSQLPKDRFSAERLKGVDSTLKIQPAKLEDSAVYLCASSPRTNYGYTFGSGTRLTVV.

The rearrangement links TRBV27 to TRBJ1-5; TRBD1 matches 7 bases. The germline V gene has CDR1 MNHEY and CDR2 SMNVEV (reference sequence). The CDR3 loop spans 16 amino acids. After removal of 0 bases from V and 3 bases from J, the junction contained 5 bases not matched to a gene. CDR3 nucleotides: TGTGCCAGCAGTTTATCTCGGGACAGTTACAATCAGCCCCAGCATTTT. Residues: CASSLSRDSYNQPQHF.

In DNA, the CDR3 is TGTGCCAGCAGTTTCCTCCCCCTGAACACCGGGGAGCTGTTTTTT. Translating it yields CASSFLPLNTGELFF. The J gene is TRBJ2-2, the V gene TRBV28, with no clear D. Per the germline V gene, CDR1 is MDHEN and CDR2 is SYDVKM. V lost 3 bases and J lost 1, with 9 bases in between. This CDR3 has 15 amino acids.

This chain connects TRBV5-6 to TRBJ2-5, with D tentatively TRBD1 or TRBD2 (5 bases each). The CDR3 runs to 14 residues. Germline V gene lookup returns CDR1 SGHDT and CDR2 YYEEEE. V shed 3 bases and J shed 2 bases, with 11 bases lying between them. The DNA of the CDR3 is TGTGCCAGCAGCTCCGTGGGACCTCAAGAGACCCAGTACTTC. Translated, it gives CASSSVGPQETQYF.

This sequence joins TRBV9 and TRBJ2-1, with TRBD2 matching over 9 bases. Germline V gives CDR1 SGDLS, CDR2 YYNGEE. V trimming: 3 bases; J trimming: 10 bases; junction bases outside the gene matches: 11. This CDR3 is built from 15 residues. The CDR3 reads CASSDRPAGGLEQFF. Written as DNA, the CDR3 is TGTGCCAGCAGCGACCGCCCGGCGGGGGGGCTCGAGCAGTTCTTC.

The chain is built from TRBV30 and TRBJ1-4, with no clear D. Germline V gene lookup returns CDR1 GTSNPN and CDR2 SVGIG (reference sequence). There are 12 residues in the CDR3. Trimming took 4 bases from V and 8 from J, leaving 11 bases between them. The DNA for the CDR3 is TGTGCCTGGAACCGGGAAATGGAAAAACTGTTTTTT. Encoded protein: CAWNREMEKLFF.